The 32 T cell receptor beta chains presented below share a single source sample, sequenced in a study of blood T cell repertoires in COVID-19 (dated by TCRdb to the early 2020s). Libraries were made using the immunoSEQ multiplex PCR assay. Drawn from immuneACCESS, this table holds only the in-frame rearrangements with V and J called that TCRdb kept. Clones are partly lost; checked studies trace under half to an unresolved V gene and leave the rest unexplained. The sample table lists fewer than 250,000 clones, 70% to 90% of them with a count of one. The ten biggest clones cover 5% to 7% of the sample. The sample taken for sequencing was peripheral blood. These receptors were collected from a woman aged 55-69 years with active or convalescent COVID-19.

This clone was detected once. This chain links TRBV7-9 with TRBJ2-1; D remains unclear. The V gene lost 10 bases and the J gene lost 8 bases, with 6 bases spanning the gap. Germline V gene sequence: CDR1 SEHNR, CDR2 FQNEAQ (reference sequence). The CDR3 has 9 amino acids. CDR3 DNA sequence: TGTGCCATCGGAGATGAGCAGTTCTTC. This translates into CAIGDEQFF.

The chain employs TRBV4-1 and TRBJ2-2, with D unresolved. The V and J ends lost 1 base and 6 bases respectively, with 6 bases between them. CDR3 length: 13 residues. In germline, CDR1 is MGHRA, CDR2 YSYEKL. This chain's CDR3 is CASSQVRAGELFF. The CDR3 nucleotides read TGCGCCAGCAGCCAAGTCCGGGCCGGGGAGCTGTTTTTT.

The V gene is TRBV7-6, the J gene TRBJ2-1, with D tentatively TRBD1 (8 bases). The CDR3 sequence is 15 residues long. Germline CDR1 SGHVS, CDR2 FNYEAQ. Trimming took off 6 bases at V and 7 bases at J, with 19 bases between the two ends. DNA of the CDR3: TGTGCCAGCAGACCAGAGGACAGGGAGGGGAATGAGCAGTTCTTC. Its translation is CASRPEDREGNEQFF.

This chain connects TRBV29-1 to TRBJ2-3; TRBD2 agrees at 11 bases. The V segment lost 6 bases and the J segment 2 bases; nucleotides outside the gene matches: 7. The CDR3 contains 15 residues. Germline V gene sequence: CDR1 SQVTM, CDR2 ANQGSEA. CDR3: CSVHRTSGPTDTQYF. The CDR3 bases are TGCAGCGTCCACCGGACTAGCGGGCCCACAGATACGCAGTATTTT.

V is TRBV6-5 and J is TRBJ1-5, with a tentative D call TRBD1 (6 bases). Looked up from germline, CDR1 is MNHEY and CDR2 is SVGAGI. The CDR3 is made up of 15 amino acids. The V and J ends lost 6 bases and 0 bases respectively, with 12 bases between them. The CDR3: CASRGDRFSNQPQHF. The CDR3 DNA reads as TGTGCCAGCAGGGGAGACAGGTTTAGCAATCAGCCCCAGCATTTT.

The count of this clone is one. The J gene is TRBJ2-3, the V gene TRBV3-1 (or the pseudogene TRBV3-2); 10 bases fit TRBD1. The CDR3 runs to 16 residues. V dropped 1 base and J dropped 2; count of bases not matched to a gene: 3. Germline V gene lookup returns CDR1 LGHDT and CDR2 YNNKEL (reference sequence). As DNA, the CDR3 is TGTGCCAGCAGCCAAGGACAGGGGGCGATCACAGATACGCAGTATTTT. This encodes CASSQGQGAITDTQYF.

This sequence joins TRBV29-1 and TRBJ1-2, with TRBD1 matching over 9 bases. This CDR3 comprises 14 residues. Germline CDR1 is SQVTM and CDR2 is ANQGSEA. J lost 5 bases, V lost 0 bases, and 4 bases had no gene match. CDR3 amino acids: CSVEDPGQGYGYTF. CDR3 DNA sequence: TGCAGCGTTGAAGACCCGGGACAGGGTTATGGCTACACCTTC.

The chain couples TRBV3-1 (or the pseudogene TRBV3-2) to TRBJ2-2; TRBD1 aligns across 9 bases. V gave up 3 bases and J gave up 7 bases; unmatched junction bases: 9. The germline V gene encodes CDR1 LGHDT and CDR2 YNNKEL (reference sequence). The CDR3 consists of 16 residues. This chain's CDR3 is CASSQRDRVVFGELFF. CDR3 DNA sequence: TGTGCCAGCAGCCAGCGGGACAGGGTGGTTTTCGGGGAGCTGTTTTTT.

This clone was seen a few times. The chain carries TRBV5-4 and TRBJ2-7; 8 bases are a match to TRBD2. There are 19 residues in the CDR3. Germline V gives CDR1 SGHNT, CDR2 YYREEE (reference sequence). With V trimmed by 5 bases and J by 3 bases, 22 bases remained unmatched. The CDR3 reads CASSLEPGGTTSLGYEQYF. Here the CDR3 DNA reads TGTGCCAGCAGTCTTGAACCGGGGGGGACGACTAGCTTGGGCTACGAGCAGTACTTC.

The chain is built from TRBV4-1 and TRBJ1-1; the D gene is possibly TRBD1 (6 bases). Deletions cut 0 bases from V and 0 bases from J, with 11 bases between. Germline V gene lookup returns CDR1 MGHRA and CDR2 YSYEKL. The CDR3 is 16 residues long. CDR3 bases: TGCGCCAGCAGCCAAGAGGACAGACTCCTGAACACTGAAGCTTTCTTT. Encoded protein: CASSQEDRLLNTEAFF.

This chain uses TRBV15 with TRBJ1-3; unclear D gene. Trimming left V 0 bases short and J 0 bases short, with 9 bases between. This CDR3 has 16 residues. Germline values: CDR1 LNHNV, CDR2 YYDKDF (reference sequence). Here the CDR3 DNA reads TGTGCCACCAGCAGAGATCTTTACAACTCTGGAAACACCATATATTTT. This translates into CATSRDLYNSGNTIYF.

The chain carries TRBV5-4 and TRBJ2-7; D perhaps matches TRBD1 (6 bases). The CDR3 has 15 residues. Trimming shortened V by 3 bases and J by 4 bases, and 17 bases separated the two germline ends. CDR1 and CDR2 (germline): SGHNT, YYREEE (reference sequence). CDR3 sequence: CASSSTGTPLYEQYV. CDR3 bases: TGTGCCAGCAGCTCCACCGGGACACCTCTTTACGAGCAGTACGTC.

This chain joins TRBV5-1 and TRBJ2-3; 7 positions agree with TRBD2. Germline CDR1 SGHRS, CDR2 YFSETQ. V was clipped by 3 bases and J by 2 bases; unmatched bases: 15. The CDR3 length is 18 residues. CDR3: CASSSPRSGAGLTDTQYF. In nucleotides, the CDR3 is TGCGCCAGCAGCTCGCCCCGTTCAGGAGCGGGGCTCACAGATACGCAGTATTTT.

The chain recombines TRBV19 with TRBJ2-1, with D uncertain. Germline loops: CDR1 LNHDA, CDR2 SQIVND (reference sequence). V lost 4 bases, J lost 5 bases, and 15 bases lay in between. This CDR3 has 15 amino acids. Written as DNA, the CDR3 is TGTGCCAGTAGTAACCACATGGGCAGAGACAATGAGCAGTTCTTC. Protein product: CASSNHMGRDNEQFF. Looking up the rest from reference TRBV19 and TRBJ2-1 gives the full variable domain: DGGITQSPKYLFRKEGQNVTLSCEQNLNHDAMYWYRQDPGQGLRLIYYSQIVNDFQKGDIAEGYSVSREKKESFPLTVTSAQKNPTAFYLCASSNHMGRDNEQFFGPGTRLTVL.

The chain carries TRBV28 and TRBJ2-1; D is ambiguous. Germline CDR1 MDHEN, CDR2 SYDVKM. Trimming removed 3 bases from V and 0 bases from J, with 6 bases in between. The CDR3 spans 14 residues. The CDR3 DNA reads as TGTGCCAGCAGTTTGGTGAGCTCCTACAATGAGCAGTTCTTC. This gives the protein CASSLVSSYNEQFF.

This clone was counted a few times. This rearrangement joins TRBV5-4 to TRBJ2-7; 8 positions match TRBD1. The CDR3 runs 20 residues. V trimming: 0 bases; J trimming: 2 bases; junction bases outside the gene matches: 19. Per germline, CDR1 SGHNT and CDR2 YYREEE (reference sequence). The chain's CDR3 is CASSLAPRQTRDRKAYEQYV. The CDR3 nucleotides are TGTGCCAGCAGCTTGGCCCCGCGTCAAACCCGGGACAGGAAGGCCTACGAGCAGTACGTC.

The chain couples TRBV7-2 to TRBJ2-3; D possibly corresponds to TRBD1 (6 bases). Germline loops: CDR1 SGHTA, CDR2 FQGNSA. Trimming shortened V by 5 bases and J by 0 bases, and 9 bases separated the two germline ends. The CDR3 runs to 14 residues. CDR3 in amino acids: CASSTDSSTDTQYF. CDR3 bases: TGTGCCAGCAGCACGGACAGTAGCACAGATACGCAGTATTTT.

The chain links TRBV19 to TRBJ2-1; D may be TRBD2 (6 bases). Trimming shortened V by 6 bases and J by 7 bases, and 19 bases separated the two germline ends. The CDR3 is made up of 15 amino acids. Germline V gene sequence: CDR1 LNHDA, CDR2 SQIVND (reference sequence). Here the CDR3 reads CASSLTGVIDNEQFF. The CDR3 DNA reads as TGTGCCAGTAGCCTGACGGGAGTTATTGATAATGAGCAGTTCTTC.

CDR3 coding DNA: TGCGCCAGCAGCTTGCAGCCGAACGGAGATGGCTACACCTTC. Translation: CASSLQPNGDGYTF. The chain is built from TRBV5-1 and TRBJ1-2; D unresolved. Per the germline V gene, CDR1 is SGHRS and CDR2 is YFSETQ. This CDR3 region has 14 residues. Trimming cost V 1 base and J 6 bases, with 13 bases left between them.

The V and J genes are TRBV18 and TRBJ2-3; 10 bases map to TRBD1. Germline lookup yields CDR1 KGHSH and CDR2 LQKENI. The CDR3 is 17 amino acids. Trimming cost V 4 bases and J 1 base; bases outside gene matches: 8. The CDR3 DNA reads as TGTGCCAGCTCACTCATGACAGGGGGCTCTGGCACAGATACGCAGTATTTT. Translated: CASSLMTGGSGTDTQYF.

The V gene is TRBV7-9, the J gene TRBJ1-2; D is unclear. V was pared by 5 bases and J by 7 bases, with 8 bases between. This CDR3 has 11 amino acids. Germline CDR1 is SEHNR and CDR2 is FQNEAQ (reference sequence). In DNA form, the CDR3 reads TGTGCCAGCAGCCAAGCCCGTGGCTACACCTTC. Translating it yields CASSQARGYTF.

The V call is TRBV7-9, the J call TRBJ1-1; D possibly corresponds to TRBD1 (6 bases). The CDR3 covers 17 residues. Germline CDR1 reads SEHNR; CDR2 reads FQNEAQ (reference sequence). With 5 bases removed from V and 2 bases from J, the gap between germline ends came to 21 bases. In DNA, the CDR3 is TGTGCCAGCAGCATTTTCGCGGGGGGCCCCGTAAACACTGAAGCTTTCTTT. Residues: CASSIFAGGPVNTEAFF. Full variable domain (outside the CDR3, taken from reference TRBV7-9 and TRBJ1-1): DTGVSQNPRHKITKRGQNVTFRCDPISEHNRLYWYRQTLGQGPEFLTYFQNEAQLEKSRLLSDRFSAERPKGSFSTLEIQRTEQGDSAMYLCASSIFAGGPVNTEAFFGQGTRLTVV.

The V and J genes are TRBV3-1 (or the pseudogene TRBV3-2) and TRBJ1-5; 8 bases fit TRBD1. The germline gives CDR1 LGHDT, CDR2 YNNKEL (reference sequence). CDR3 length: 13 residues. V was pared by 4 bases and J by 4 bases, with 0 bases of the junction left unmatched. The DNA for the CDR3 is TGTGCCAGCAGCCGACAGGGGAATCAGCCCCAGCATTTT. Protein sequence: CASSRQGNQPQHF.

The gene calls are TRBV19 and TRBJ2-3; 10 bases fit TRBD1. Trimming took 3 bases from V and 2 from J; bases not matched to a gene: 8. This CDR3 spans 17 amino acids. Per the germline V gene, CDR1 is LNHDA and CDR2 is SQIVND (reference sequence). The CDR3 sequence is CASSMLRGQGSTDTQYF. CDR3 coding DNA: TGTGCCAGTAGTATGTTACGGGGACAGGGGTCCACAGATACGCAGTATTTT.

The chain links TRBV9 to TRBJ1-1, with 11 bases aligning to TRBD1. There are 17 residues in the CDR3. J lost 1 base, V lost 1 base, and 6 bases had no gene match. Looked up from germline, CDR1 is SGDLS and CDR2 is YYNGEE. CDR3 coding DNA: TGTGCCAGCAGCGTATCCCGGGACAGGGGGGGGAACACTGAAGCTTTCTTT. Amino acids: CASSVSRDRGGNTEAFF.

The chain has TRBV7-8 and TRBJ1-2; TRBD1 matches 7 bases. J gave up 6 bases and V 4 bases, and 11 bases lay outside the gene matches. Germline V gene lookup returns CDR1 SGHVS and CDR2 FQNEAQ. This CDR3 has 15 residues. CDR3 in DNA: TGTGCCAGCAGCTCGGCCAAGGGGACAGCAAATGGCTACACCTTC. Protein product: CASSSAKGTANGYTF.

The sample holds a few counts of this clone. V and J are TRBV5-1 and TRBJ2-3, with TRBD1 identical over 10 bases. The CDR3 consists of 15 residues. Germline loops: CDR1 SGHRS, CDR2 YFSETQ. V shed 7 bases, J shed 0 bases, and the junction held 5 bases outside the gene matches. The CDR3 coding sequence is TGCGCCAGCGGGACAGGGGACCCTAGCACAGATACGCAGTATTTT. Translated, it gives CASGTGDPSTDTQYF.

V is TRBV29-1 and J is TRBJ1-2; maybe TRBD1 (5 bases). This CDR3 is built from 14 residues. Germline-derived CDR1 and CDR2 are SQVTM and ANQGSEA. The ends were cut back, 0 bases at V and 5 bases at J, with 13 bases in the middle. The CDR3, as DNA: TGCAGCGTTGAAGATGGACCCAGGGCTTATGGCTACACCTTC. Encoded protein: CSVEDGPRAYGYTF.

The chain links TRBV28 to TRBJ2-5, with 8 bases lining up with TRBD1. The J segment lost 4 bases and the V segment lost 5 bases, leaving 18 bases of the junction unmatched. CDR1 and CDR2 from the germline V gene are MDHEN and SYDVKM. The CDR3 is made up of 18 amino acids. Here the CDR3 DNA reads TGTGCCAGCAGTCAAGGAGACAGGGGAAGTCTTTTATCAGAGACCCAGTACTTC. This sequence encodes CASSQGDRGSLLSETQYF. Together with reference TRBV28 and TRBJ2-5, the CDR3 gives the full variable domain: DVKVTQSSRYLVKRTGEKVFLECVQDMDHENMFWYRQDPGLGLRLIYFSYDVKMKEKGDIPEGYSVSREKKERFSLILESASTNQTSMYLCASSQGDRGSLLSETQYFGPGTRLLVL.

This clone was detected only a few times. This rearrangement joins TRBV14 to TRBJ2-7, with 12 nucleotides matching TRBD2. CDR3 length: 15 amino acids. Germline CDR1 is SGHDN and CDR2 is FVKESK. Trimming cost V 3 bases and J 4 bases; bases outside gene matches: 4. In DNA, the CDR3 is TGTGCCAGCAGCCAGACTAGCGGGAGATTATACGAGCAGTACTTC. Its protein product is CASSQTSGRLYEQYF.

The chain employs TRBV5-4 and TRBJ1-2; 8 nucleotides match TRBD1. There are 15 residues in the CDR3. V gave up 3 bases and J gave up 6 bases; unmatched junction bases: 10. Germline values: CDR1 SGHNT, CDR2 YYREEE (reference sequence). CDR3 in amino acids: CASSSADRGVNGYTF. CDR3 nucleotides: TGTGCCAGCAGCTCGGCTGACAGGGGAGTGAATGGCTACACCTTC.

The chain couples TRBV20-1 to TRBJ2-1, with TRBD2 identical over 10 bases. The CDR3 consists of 16 residues. Per germline, CDR1 DFQATT and CDR2 SNEGSKA (reference sequence). J gave up 1 base and V 3 bases, and 6 bases lay outside the gene matches. The CDR3 DNA reads TGCAGTGCTAGTTCGTTACTAGCGGGATCCTACAATGAGCAGTTCTTC. Translated: CSASSLLAGSYNEQFF.